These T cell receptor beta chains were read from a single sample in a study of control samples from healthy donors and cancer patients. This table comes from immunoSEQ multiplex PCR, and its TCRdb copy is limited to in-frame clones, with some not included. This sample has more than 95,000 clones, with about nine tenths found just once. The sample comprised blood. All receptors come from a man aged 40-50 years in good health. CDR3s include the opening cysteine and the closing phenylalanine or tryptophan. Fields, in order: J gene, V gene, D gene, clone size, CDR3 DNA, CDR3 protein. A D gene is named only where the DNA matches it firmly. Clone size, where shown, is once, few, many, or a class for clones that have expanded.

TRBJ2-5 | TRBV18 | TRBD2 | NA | TGTGCCAGCTCATCGGGACTAGTGGAGACCCAGTACTTC | CASSSGLVETQYF
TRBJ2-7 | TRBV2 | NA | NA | TGTGCCAGCGGACAAACAGAGCAGCCATACGAGCAGTACTTC | CASGQTEQPYEQYF
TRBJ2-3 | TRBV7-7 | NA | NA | TGTGCCAGCAGCCCCAATGGGATCATCACAGATACGCAGTATTTT | CASSPNGIITDTQYF
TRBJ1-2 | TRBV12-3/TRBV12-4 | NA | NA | TGTGCCAGCAGTTCAAATACAGGGATAGGCTACACCTTC | CASSSNTGIGYTF
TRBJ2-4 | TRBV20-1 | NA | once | TGCAGTGCTAGTGAGGGGCATGGGGCCAAAAACATTCAGTACTTC | CSASEGHGAKNIQYF
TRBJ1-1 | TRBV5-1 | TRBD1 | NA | TGCGCCAGCAGCCAGGGACAGGGGGGAGCTGAAGCTTTCTTT | CASSQGQGGAEAFF
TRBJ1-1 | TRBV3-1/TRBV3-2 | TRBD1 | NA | TGTGCCAGCAGCCAGGCGAAAGGGGGCGTCACTGAAGCTTTCTTT | CASSQAKGGVTEAFF
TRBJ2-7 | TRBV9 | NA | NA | TGTGCCAGCAGCGTAGCTCCAGTCTCCTACGAGCAGTACTTC | CASSVAPVSYEQYF
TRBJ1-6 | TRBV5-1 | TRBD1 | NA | TGCGCCAGCAGCTTCCCCGACAGGGATAATTCACCCCTCCACTTT | CASSFPDRDNSPLHF
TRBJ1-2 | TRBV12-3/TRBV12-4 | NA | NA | TGTGCCAGCAGTTTACTTGGTGTGGGCGGCTACACCTTC | CASSLLGVGGYTF
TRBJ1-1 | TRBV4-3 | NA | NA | TGCGCCAGCAGCCATCGGGGGGCAACTGAAGCTTTCTTT | CASSHRGATEAFF
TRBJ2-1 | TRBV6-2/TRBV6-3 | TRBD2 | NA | TGTGCCAGCAGTTACTCCGTAGCGGGGGGAATCCTGCATGAGCAGTTCTTC | CASSYSVAGGILHEQFF
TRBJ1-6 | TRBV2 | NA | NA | TGTGCCAGCAAGGAGGACGGGGCCCCTGGTGTAGCCCTCCACTTT | CASKEDGAPGVALHF
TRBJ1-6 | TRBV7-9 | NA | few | TGTGCCAGCAGCTTACAGGATAATTCACCCCTCCACTTT | CASSLQDNSPLHF
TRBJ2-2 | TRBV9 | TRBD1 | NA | TGTGCCAGCAGCGCCGACCGCCGGGACAGGCACACCGGGGAGCTGTTTTTT | CASSADRRDRHTGELFF
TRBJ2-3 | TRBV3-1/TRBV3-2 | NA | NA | TGTGCCAGCAGCCAATGGTTGGGGCCGGGAGATACGCAGTATTTT | CASSQWLGPGDTQYF
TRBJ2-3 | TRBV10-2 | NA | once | TGCGCCAGCAGGCCCCGGGACCCGTCCGGGACGCAGTATTTT | CASRPRDPSGTQYF
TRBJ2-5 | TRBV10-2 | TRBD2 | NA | TGCGCCAGCAGGGAACCTACTAGCGGACGGGGAGAGACCCAGTACTTC | CASREPTSGRGETQYF
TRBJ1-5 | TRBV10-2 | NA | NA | TGCGCCAGCAGTGAGTTGTCAGGGGCAAATCAGCCCCAGCATTTT | CASSELSGANQPQHF
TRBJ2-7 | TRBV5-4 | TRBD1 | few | TGTGCCAGCAGCCCCCGACAGGGTGGGTACGAGCAGTACTTC | CASSPRQGGYEQYF
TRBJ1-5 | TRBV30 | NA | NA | TGTGCCTGGAGTGTGGGGGGGGCACGCAATCAGCCCCAGCATTTT | CAWSVGGARNQPQHF
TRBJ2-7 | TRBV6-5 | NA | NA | TGTGCCAGCAGTTACGCTGATGGAACCTACGAGCAGTACTTC | CASSYADGTYEQYF
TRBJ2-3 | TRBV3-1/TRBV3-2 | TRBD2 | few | TGTGCCAGCAGCTCGAGCGGGGGGGCCAGGAGCACAGATACGCAGTATTTT | CASSSSGGARSTDTQYF
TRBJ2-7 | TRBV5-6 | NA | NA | TGTGCCAGCAGCCCCGGGCCCACCTACGAGCAGTACTTC | CASSPGPTYEQYF
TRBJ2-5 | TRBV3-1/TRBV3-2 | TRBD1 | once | TGTGCCAGCAGCCCATACCCCAACAGGGGGCCCGGGGAGACCCAGTACTTC | CASSPYPNRGPGETQYF
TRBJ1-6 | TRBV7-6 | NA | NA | TGTGCCAGCAGCTTTGCCGGGGTTAATTCACCCCTCCACTTT | CASSFAGVNSPLHF
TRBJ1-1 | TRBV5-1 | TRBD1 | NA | TGCGCCAGCAGCGAAGGACAGGGGTGGACTGAAGCTTTCTTT | CASSEGQGWTEAFF
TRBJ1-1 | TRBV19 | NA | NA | TGTGCCAGTAGTATGGGAGGGGGTTTTTTGACTGAAGCTTTCTTT | CASSMGGGFLTEAFF
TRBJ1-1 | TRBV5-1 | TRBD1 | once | TGCGCCAGCAGTTCTACGGGACAGGGGCGGACTGAAGCTTTCTTT | CASSSTGQGRTEAFF
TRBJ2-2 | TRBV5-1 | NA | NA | TGCGCCAGCAGAAGGAACGTAGACACCGGGGAGCTGTTTTTT | CASRRNVDTGELFF
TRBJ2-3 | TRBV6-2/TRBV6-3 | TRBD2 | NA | TGTGCCAGCAGTTACCAAGCGCAGCGGGGGGCAGATACGCAGTATTTT | CASSYQAQRGADTQYF
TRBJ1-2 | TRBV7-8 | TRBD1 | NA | TGTGCCAGCAGCGCCTGGACAGGGGACCACTTCTACACCTTC | CASSAWTGDHFYTF
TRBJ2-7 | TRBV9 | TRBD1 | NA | TGTGCCAGCAGCGAACATTCCGGGGGACAGGCCTACGAGCAGTACTTC | CASSEHSGGQAYEQYF
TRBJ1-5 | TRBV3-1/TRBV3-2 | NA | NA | TGTGCCAGCAGCCAAGAAACTGCAGGGGAATATAGCAATCAGCCCCAGCATTTT | CASSQETAGEYSNQPQHF
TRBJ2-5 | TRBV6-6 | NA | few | TGTGCCAGCAGTTACTCGGCGGGAGAGACCCAGTACTTC | CASSYSAGETQYF
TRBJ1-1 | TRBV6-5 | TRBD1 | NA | TGTGCCAGCAGGCCAGACAGGGGGTCGGTAGCTTTCTTT | CASRPDRGSVAFF
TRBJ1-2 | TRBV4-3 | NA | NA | TGCGCCAGCAGCCAAGATAGGACGATACTTTATGGCTACACCTTC | CASSQDRTILYGYTF
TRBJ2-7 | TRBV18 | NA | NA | TGTGCCAGCTCACCACCTTCAGGGACCTACGAGCAGTACTTC | CASSPPSGTYEQYF
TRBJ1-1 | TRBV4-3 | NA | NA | TGCGCCAGCAGCCCAACCGGAGGGTCCCTAAACACTGAAGCTTTCTTT | CASSPTGGSLNTEAFF
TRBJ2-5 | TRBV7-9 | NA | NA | TGTGCCAGCAGCACCAACAGGCTCCAAGAGACCCAGTACTTC | CASSTNRLQETQYF
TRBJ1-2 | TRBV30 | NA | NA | TGTGCCTGGAGTGTAGACAGACTTGGCTACACCTTC | CAWSVDRLGYTF
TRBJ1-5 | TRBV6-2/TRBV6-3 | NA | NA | TGTGCCAGCAGTTACCTTCGTCAGGGGCCTTATAGCAATCAGCCCCAGCATTTT | CASSYLRQGPYSNQPQHF